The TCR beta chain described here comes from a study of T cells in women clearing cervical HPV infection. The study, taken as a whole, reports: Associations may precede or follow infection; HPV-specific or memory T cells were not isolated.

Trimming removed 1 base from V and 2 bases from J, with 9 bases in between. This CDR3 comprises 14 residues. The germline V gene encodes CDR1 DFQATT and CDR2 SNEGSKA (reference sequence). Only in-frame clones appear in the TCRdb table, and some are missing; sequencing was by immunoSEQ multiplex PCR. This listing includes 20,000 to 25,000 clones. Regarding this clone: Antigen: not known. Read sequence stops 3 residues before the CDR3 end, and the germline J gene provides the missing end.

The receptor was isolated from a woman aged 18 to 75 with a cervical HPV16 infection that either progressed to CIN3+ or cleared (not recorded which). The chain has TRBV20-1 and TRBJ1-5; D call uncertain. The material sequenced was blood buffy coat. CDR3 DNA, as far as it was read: TGCAGTGCTAGAGCGGGGAGCGGCAATCAGCCC. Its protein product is CSARAGSGNQP. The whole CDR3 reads CSARAGSGNQPQHF.